A selection of T cell receptor beta chains follows, all from one sample in a study of OX40 agonist ivuxolimab in advanced cancers. Assay used: immunoSEQ multiplex PCR; TCRdb lists only in-frame clones, some missing. The data show more than 80,000 clones, with 91% seen just once and 8.7% held by the top ten. Material: CD4+ or CD8+ T cells sorted from blood, obtained in a trial of the OX40 agonist ivuxolimab. These receptors were obtained from an adult with an advanced solid tumor such as melanoma, head and neck, liver or kidney cancer. Both conserved end residues are part of each CDR3. D genes are given only for firm matches. Only part of the rows carry a size: once, few, many, or a class if the clone is expanded.

>-|14|TRBV28|TRBJ2-2|-
CASTNQGYTGELFF
TGTGCCAGCACCAATCAGGGCTACACCGGGGAGCTGTTTTTT
>-|14|TRBV28|TRBJ2-7|-
CASSLHRTSYEQYF
TGTGCCAGCAGTTTACACAGGACATCCTACGAGCAGTACTTC
>-|13|TRBV11-3|TRBJ2-7|once
CASSYGQSYEQYF
TGTGCCAGCAGCTACGGACAGAGCTACGAGCAGTACTTC
>TRBD1|14|TRBV10-3|TRBJ1-1|-
CAISGGQGATLAFF
TGTGCCATCAGTGGGGGACAGGGGGCAACGTTGGCTTTCTTT
>-|14|TRBV5-4|TRBJ2-7|-
CASSSTRDLYEQYF
TGTGCCAGCAGCTCCACCCGGGACCTCTACGAGCAGTACTTC
>-|12|TRBV15|TRBJ2-7|-
CATSRGVYEQYF
TGTGCCACCAGCAGAGGAGTGTACGAGCAGTACTTC
>TRBD2|16|TRBV5-5|TRBJ2-7|-
CASSIGTRGGSYEQYF
TGTGCCAGCAGCATTGGGACTAGAGGTGGCTCGTACGAGCAGTACTTC
>-|13|TRBV5-6|TRBJ2-7|-
CASSLAASYEQYF
TGTGCCAGCAGCTTAGCGGCCTCCTACGAGCAGTACTTC
>-|16|TRBV5-6|TRBJ2-5|-
CASSLRAGLAQETQYF
TGTGCCAGCAGCTTGCGGGCAGGGTTGGCCCAAGAGACCCAGTACTTC
>-|12|TRBV9|TRBJ2-2|-
CASSVGVGELFF
TGTGCCAGCAGCGTAGGAGTTGGGGAGCTGTTTTTT
>TRBD1|16|TRBV30|TRBJ2-6|-
CAWSVTGGSGANVLTF
TGTGCCTGGAGTGTCACAGGGGGCTCTGGGGCCAACGTCCTGACTTTC
>-|13|TRBV30|TRBJ1-5|few
CAWSVAADQPQHF
TGTGCCTGGAGTGTAGCAGCTGATCAGCCCCAGCATTTT
>-|10|TRBV6-1|TRBJ2-1|-
CASRDNEQFF
TGTGCCAGCAGGGACAATGAGCAGTTCTTC
>-|14|TRBV6-5|TRBJ2-7|-
CASSYNSRTYEQYF
TGTGCCAGCAGTTATAATTCCCGGACCTACGAGCAGTACTTC